These 11 T cell receptor beta chains were sequenced from one sample in a study of cytomegalovirus exposure and HLA in healthy donors. The study ran its PCR with 60 Vbeta and 13 Jbeta primers. Generated by immunoSEQ multiplex PCR, the TCRdb table keeps only in-frame clones and is missing some. The sample carries 85,000 to 130,000 clones, around 10% recorded once. The sequencing input was PBMCs. The receptors stem from a man aged 35 to 55 in good health and CMV-seropositive.

This clone was picked up a small number of times. The chain carries TRBV12-5 and TRBJ2-1; D may be TRBD2 (5 bases). The V and J ends lost 7 bases and 0 bases respectively, with 10 bases between them. CDR1 is LGHNT, CDR2 FRNRAP, per germline. The length of the CDR3 is 14 residues. The CDR3 reads CASDAGRSYNEQFF. CDR3 coding DNA: TGTGCTAGTGATGCGGGCCGCTCCTACAATGAGCAGTTCTTC.

This clone was seen a few times. The chain links TRBV7-3 to TRBJ2-1, with 10 bases fitting TRBD2. V lost 2 bases to trimming and J lost 7 bases; unmatched junction nucleotides: 14. Germline CDR1 SGHTA, CDR2 FQGTGA. There are 18 residues in the CDR3. The CDR3 DNA follows: TGTGCCAGCAGCTTATTAACCGGGTACAGCGGGAGGGGAAATGAGCAGTTCTTC. Amino acids: CASSLLTGYSGRGNEQFF.

The chain is built from TRBV9 and TRBJ1-4; D is possibly TRBD1 (5 bases). Trimming took 4 bases from V and 5 from J, leaving 18 bases between them. Germline V CDR1 and CDR2: SGDLS, YYNGEE. The CDR3 is made up of 16 amino acids. This CDR3 is CASSRIPGDGNEKLFF. The CDR3 DNA reads as TGTGCCAGCAGCCGTATCCCGGGGGACGGGAATGAAAAACTGTTTTTT.

The table lists this clone with a few counts. This rearrangement joins TRBV28 to TRBJ2-2, with D unclear. The germline gives CDR1 MDHEN, CDR2 SYDVKM. V was shortened by 1 base and J by 4 bases, with 4 bases between the two germline ends. CDR3 length equals 13 residues. This CDR3 reads CASSLSGTGELFF. As DNA, the CDR3 is TGTGCCAGCAGTTTATCGGGCACCGGGGAGCTGTTTTTT.

This clone was counted a few times. The chain couples TRBV6-4 to TRBJ1-2; D may be TRBD1 (6 bases). The CDR3 contains 17 residues. Trimming stripped 0 bases from V and 0 bases from J, with 14 bases between. Germline CDR1 MRHNA, CDR2 SNTAGT. The CDR3 DNA follows: TGTGCCAGCAGTGACTCCGGGACACCTGAAGCTAACTATGGCTACACCTTC. Its protein is CASSDSGTPEANYGYTF.

The CDR3 protein is CASSLATGEGGYGYTF. In DNA form, the CDR3 reads TGTGCCAGCAGCTTAGCCACTGGGGAGGGTGGCTATGGCTACACCTTC. This chain uses TRBV7-8 with TRBJ1-2; D is uncertain. Per germline, CDR1 SGHVS and CDR2 FQNEAQ. The germline V and J ends were trimmed by 0 bases and 4 bases, with 15 bases remaining between them. CDR3 length: 16 residues.

This clone was picked up a small number of times. J is TRBJ2-7 and V is TRBV15; no firm D call. The CDR3 extends over 14 amino acids. The germline gives CDR1 LNHNV, CDR2 YYDKDF (reference sequence). Trimming shortened V by 0 bases and J by 9 bases, and 15 bases separated the two germline ends. The chain's CDR3 is CATSRDRIKAGQYF. The DNA of the CDR3 is TGTGCCACCAGCAGAGATAGGATCAAAGCAGGGCAGTACTTC.

This clone was counted only a few times. Germline and junction disagree at one end, which may indicate a read error. J is TRBJ2-7 and V is TRBV27, with a weak D call TRBD1 (6 bases). This CDR3 region has 17 residues. Germline assignment: CDR1 MNHEY and CDR2 SMNVEV (reference sequence). Here the CDR3 DNA reads TGTGCCAGCAGTTCCCCATTTCAGGGGCCAGACTCCTACGAGCAGCACTTC. This gives the protein CASSSPFQGPDSYEQHF.

The CDR3 here is CSVLHPGTDNTGELFF. The CDR3 DNA follows: TGCAGCGTTCTACATCCCGGGACAGATAACACCGGGGAGCTGTTTTTT. This chain joins TRBV29-1 and TRBJ2-2, with 7 positions matching TRBD1. CDR3 length: 16 residues. V lost 5 bases to trimming and J lost 2 bases; unmatched junction nucleotides: 11. Germline-derived CDR1 and CDR2 are SQVTM and ANQGSEA.

In this sample, this clone turned up a few times. This chain links TRBV7-2 with TRBJ2-1; 7 nucleotides line up with TRBD1. Germline values: CDR1 SGHTA, CDR2 FQGNSA. V lost 5 bases, J lost 5 bases, and 6 bases stayed unmatched. This CDR3 is built from 14 residues. CDR3 region: CASSIDRADNEQFF. The CDR3 bases are TGTGCCAGCAGCATCGACAGGGCCGACAATGAGCAGTTCTTC.

This clone showed up just a few times. V usage is TRBV18 and J usage is TRBJ1-1; D is possibly TRBD1 (6 bases). Germline V lookup: CDR1 KGHSH, CDR2 LQKENI. The CDR3 totals 15 residues. The V and J ends lost 3 bases and 1 base respectively, with 12 bases between them. The CDR3 loop reads CASSPFVQGNTEAFF. CDR3 nucleotides: TGTGCCAGCTCACCTTTCGTACAGGGGAACACTGAAGCTTTCTTT.